This passage covers 25 T cell receptor beta chains from one sample sequenced in a study of T cells in Graves' hyperthyroidism and ophthalmopathy. Template material for amplifying TCR beta CDR3 regions consisted of RNA transcripts. Researchers ran a first-round RT-PCR on the TCR CDR3 using the HTBI primer set. TCRdb reprocessed the multiplex PCR reads via MiXCR and lists one record per CDR3 protein. The sample contains approximately 610,000 distinct CDR3 sequences, roughly 14% of which appear only once. Sequencing used blood. These TCRs come from a woman aged 35 to 49 with Graves' ophthalmopathy.

This clonotype was recorded at least ten times. The V gene is TRBV6-1, the J gene TRBJ2-7; 10 bases line up with TRBD1. The ends lost 4 bases at V and 4 bases at J; junction bases unmatched: 4. Germline V CDR1 and CDR2: MNHNS, SASEGT. The CDR3 is 14 residues long. CDR3 in amino acids: CASSVRDRGYEQYF. CDR3 sequence (DNA): TGTGCCAGCAGTGTCCGGGACAGGGGTTACGAGCAGTACTTC.

This clonotype has more than one count but fewer than ten. The chain employs TRBV7-8 and TRBJ1-2; TRBD1 agrees at 12 bases. V was clipped by 1 base and J by 7 bases; unmatched bases: 4. Germline V gene lookup returns CDR1 SGHVS and CDR2 FQNEAQ. This CDR3 region has 15 residues. The CDR3 loop reads CASSLGDRGPSGYTF. The CDR3 DNA follows: TGTGCCAGCAGCTTAGGGGACAGGGGGCCCAGTGGCTACACCTTC.

This clonotype has only a few counts. V gene TRBV2 combines with J gene TRBJ1-3; no firm D call. The germline V and J ends were trimmed by 4 bases and 2 bases, with 6 bases remaining between them. This CDR3 is built from 13 residues. Germline V gene sequence: CDR1 SNHLY, CDR2 FYNNEI. The CDR3 DNA is TGTGCCAGCAGTGCCGAGACTGGAAACACCATATATTTT. As protein: CASSAETGNTIYF.

Only one count was recorded for this clonotype. V is TRBV7-6 and J is TRBJ2-7; the D gene could be TRBD1 or TRBD2 (5 bases each). Germline lookup yields CDR1 SGHVS and CDR2 FNYEAQ. CDR3 length equals 12 residues. V dropped 5 bases and J dropped 9 bases, with 14 bases sitting between them. In DNA, the CDR3 is TGTGCCAGCAGCATGCGCGGGCAGGGGCAGTACTTC. It specifies CASSMRGQGQYF.

This clonotype came up many times. The rearrangement joins TRBV11-3 to TRBJ1-1, with 7 bases aligning to TRBD1. After removal of 5 bases from V and 11 bases from J, the junction contained 11 bases not matched to a gene. This CDR3 region has 13 residues. Germline loops: CDR1 SGHNT, CDR2 YENEEA. DNA of the CDR3: TGTGCCAGCAGCGGGGACAGTGACAGGAATGCTTTCTTT. The encoded protein is CASSGDSDRNAFF.

This clonotype came up many times. V usage is TRBV20-1 and J usage is TRBJ1-2; D is undetermined. CDR1 and CDR2 from the germline V gene are DFQATT and SNEGSKA (reference sequence). This CDR3 is built from 14 residues. The V end was cut by 0 bases, the J end by 7 bases, with 15 bases between. CDR3 sequence (DNA): TGCAGTGCTAGAGATATTACGGCAGGAGGTGGCTACACCTTC. Encoded protein: CSARDITAGGGYTF.

This clonotype was observed many times. This chain connects TRBV2 to TRBJ2-5; maybe TRBD2 (6 bases). Germline V gene sequence: CDR1 SNHLY, CDR2 FYNNEI. V lost 1 base and J 9 bases, leaving 15 bases between the germline ends. The CDR3 is 14 amino acids. CDR3 sequence (DNA): TGTGCCAGCAGTGAAGGCGGGGCCGGTTTGGCCCAGTACTTC. This translates into CASSEGGAGLAQYF. The full variable domain, in which reference TRBV2 and TRBJ2-5 provide the parts outside the CDR3, is EPEVTQTPSHQVTQMGQEVILRCVPISNHLYFYWYRQILGQKVEFLVSFYNNEISEKSEIFDDQFSVERPDGSNFTLKIRSTKLEDSAMYFCASSEGGAGLAQYFGPGTRLLVL.

This clonotype was counted only a few times. The rearrangement links TRBV7-9 to TRBJ2-2, with 8 bases aligning to TRBD2. The CDR3 loop spans 15 amino acids. The J segment lost 1 base and the V segment lost 6 bases, leaving 4 bases of the junction unmatched. Germline V gene lookup returns CDR1 SEHNR and CDR2 FQNEAQ (reference sequence). The CDR3 DNA follows: TGTGCCAGCAGGCAGACTAGCGTGAACACCGGGGAGCTGTTTTTT. Its translation: CASRQTSVNTGELFF. The variable domain in full, with the rest retrieved from reference TRBV7-9 and TRBJ2-2, is DTGVSQNPRHKITKRGQNVTFRCDPISEHNRLYWYRQTLGQGPEFLTYFQNEAQLEKSRLLSDRFSAERPKGSFSTLEIQRTEQGDSAMYLCASRQTSVNTGELFFGEGSRLTVL.

The rearrangement joins TRBV29-1 to TRBJ1-3; D remains ambiguous. This CDR3 is 11 amino acids long. Per the germline V gene, CDR1 is SQVTM and CDR2 is ANQGSEA. V lost 8 bases, J lost 4 bases, and 9 bases lay in between. CDR3 DNA sequence: TGCAGCTCCCGCATGGGAAACACCATATATTTT. Protein: CSSRMGNTIYF.

At least ten counts were recorded for this clonotype. The rearrangement joins TRBV24-1 to TRBJ2-2; D is undetermined. In germline, CDR1 is KGHDR, CDR2 SFDVKD. CDR3 length: 14 residues. Trimming removed 7 bases at V and 2 bases at J, with 10 bases between. The CDR3 is CATSSPLNTGELFF. The CDR3 nucleotides read TGTGCCACCAGCTCGCCCCTAAACACCGGGGAGCTGTTTTTT.

This clonotype was detected many times. The chain couples TRBV4-1 to TRBJ1-3, with D unresolved. V lost 0 bases and J lost 2, with 8 bases in between. Per the germline V gene, CDR1 is MGHRA and CDR2 is YSYEKL. This CDR3 has 15 residues. The CDR3 is CASSQDVSAGNTIYF. The CDR3 nucleotides are TGCGCCAGCAGCCAAGATGTTAGTGCTGGAAACACCATATATTTT.

This clonotype appeared many times. This may be a read error: a much more frequent sequence differs by one nucleotide. The rearrangement joins TRBV11-2 to TRBJ2-7; TRBD1 aligns across 7 bases. This CDR3 region has 15 residues. After removal of 0 bases from V and 0 bases from J, the junction contained 2 bases not matched to a gene. The germline V gene has CDR1 SGHAT and CDR2 FQNNGV. This CDR3 is CASSLEGQSSYEQYF. For the CDR3, the DNA is TGTGCCAGCAGCTTAGAGGGACAGAGCTCCTACGAGCAGTACTTC.

This chain uses TRBV3-1 with TRBJ2-5; no clear D. The V end lost 6 bases, the J end lost 1 base, and 15 bases lay between the germline ends. This CDR3 has 15 amino acids. Germline CDR1 reads LGHDT; CDR2 reads YNNKEL (reference sequence). This CDR3 reads CASRPRSATQETQYF. In DNA form, the CDR3 reads TGTGCCAGCAGGCCAAGATCCGCGACCCAAGAGACCCAGTACTTC.

This clonotype was seen repeatedly, ten times or more. This chain links TRBV27 with TRBJ1-2; D is ambiguous. The CDR3 is 13 residues long. V was trimmed by 4 bases and J by 2 bases, leaving 8 bases between them. In germline, CDR1 is MNHEY, CDR2 SMNVEV (reference sequence). CDR3 sequence reads: CASSYGKNYGYTF. In DNA form, the CDR3 reads TGTGCCAGCAGTTATGGAAAAAACTATGGCTACACCTTC.

This clonotype was seen many times. V and J are TRBV27 and TRBJ2-5, with no clear D. The germline V and J ends were trimmed by 3 bases and 9 bases, with 14 bases remaining between them. This CDR3 has 13 residues. Germline V gives CDR1 MNHEY, CDR2 SMNVEV (reference sequence). CDR3 nucleotides: TGTGCCAGCAGTTTTGAACGCCGTGGGGCCCAGTACTTC. This gives the protein CASSFERRGAQYF.

This clonotype was seen many times. Given a much more abundant clone one base away, this may be a read error. The chain employs TRBV29-1 and TRBJ2-7; tentatively, D is TRBD2 (5 bases). CDR1 and CDR2 (germline): SQVTM, ANQGSEA. The CDR3 length is 11 residues. The germline V and J ends were trimmed by 7 bases and 9 bases, with 16 bases remaining between them. The CDR3 loop is CSAVNDYSQYF. The DNA of the CDR3 is TGCAGCGCTGTGAACGACTACTCGCAGTACTTC.

In this sample, this clonotype turned up many times. J is TRBJ2-7 and V is TRBV12-3 or TRBV12-4, with 7 bases identical to TRBD2. This CDR3 comprises 14 residues. V shed 4 bases, J shed 4 bases, and the junction held 7 bases outside the gene matches. The DNA for the CDR3 is TGTGCCAGCAGTTGGGGAGGGCCGGTGTACGAGCAGTACTTC. Protein sequence: CASSWGGPVYEQYF.

This clonotype was counted many times. This chain joins TRBV10-1 and TRBJ2-5, with 8 bases aligning to TRBD2. The germline gives CDR1 WNHNN, CDR2 SYGVQD (reference sequence). Germline trimming cut 6 bases from V and 2 bases from J; bases unmatched to any gene: 2. The CDR3 is 13 residues long. CDR3 bases: TGCGCCAGCAGCGGGAGGGGGCAAGAGACCCAGTACTTC. It is translated as CASSGRGQETQYF.

This clonotype was observed at least ten times. The rearrangement links TRBV7-2 to TRBJ2-7, with TRBD2 identical over 8 bases. The CDR3 is made up of 15 amino acids. J was trimmed by 2 bases and V by 5 bases; bases with no gene match: 8. The germline gives CDR1 SGHTA, CDR2 FQGNSA. This CDR3 is CASSLSGSFTYEQYF. For the CDR3, the DNA is TGTGCCAGCAGCCTGAGCGGGAGCTTCACCTACGAGCAGTACTTC. Filled out from reference TRBV7-2 and TRBJ2-7, the complete variable domain reads GAGVSQSPSNKVTEKGKDVELRCDPISGHTALYWYRQSLGQGLEFLIYFQGNSAPDKSGLPSDRFSAERTGGSVSTLTIQRTQQEDSAVYLCASSLSGSFTYEQYFGPGTRLTVT.

This clonotype has a count of ten or more. The gene calls are TRBV20-1 and TRBJ1-2; no definite D call. This CDR3 region has 13 residues. The V end was cut by 6 bases, the J end by 3 bases, with 14 bases between. In germline, CDR1 is DFQATT, CDR2 SNEGSKA (reference sequence). CDR3 amino acids: CSASPGSDYGYTF. In DNA, the CDR3 is TGCAGTGCATCGCCGGGGTCAGACTATGGCTACACCTTC.

This clonotype was seen repeatedly, ten times or more. The gene calls are TRBV27 and TRBJ1-1; D gene uncertain. Germline V lookup: CDR1 MNHEY, CDR2 SMNVEV (reference sequence). Trimming removed 3 bases from V and 1 base from J, with 6 bases in between. The CDR3 sequence is 13 residues long. The CDR3 protein is CASSFEANTEAFF. The CDR3 nucleotides are TGTGCCAGCAGTTTCGAAGCGAACACTGAAGCTTTCTTT.

The J gene is TRBJ1-1, the V gene TRBV7-2, with unresolved D. Germline V gene sequence: CDR1 SGHTA, CDR2 FQGNSA. Deletions cut 1 base from V and 4 bases from J, with 7 bases between. CDR3 length equals 13 residues. CDR3: CASSLGSSTEAFF. The CDR3 region has the DNA TGTGCCAGCAGCTTAGGCTCCTCCACTGAAGCTTTCTTT.

In this sample, this clonotype turned up a few times. V and J are TRBV19 and TRBJ2-7; 13 bases align to TRBD2. Germline V gene data show CDR1 as LNHDA and CDR2 as SQIVND (reference sequence). This CDR3 has 13 amino acids. J lost 7 bases, V lost 11 bases, and 8 bases had no gene match. The CDR3 DNA reads as TGTGCCCGGGAGGGACTAGCGGGACGGGAGCAGTACTTC. Protein sequence: CAREGLAGREQYF.

This clonotype appeared many times. The chain employs TRBV19 and TRBJ1-5, with D unclear. Trimming left V 5 bases short and J 2 bases short, with 10 bases between. Germline V gene data show CDR1 as LNHDA and CDR2 as SQIVND (reference sequence). This CDR3 is built from 14 residues. The CDR3 loop reads CASSEYSGNQPQHF. CDR3 bases: TGTGCCAGTAGTGAATATTCAGGCAATCAGCCCCAGCATTTT.

This clonotype was recorded many times. This chain connects TRBV11-1 to TRBJ1-1, with TRBD1 matching over 8 bases. J was trimmed by 4 bases and V by 5 bases; bases with no gene match: 12. CDR3 length: 16 amino acids. The V gene's germline CDR1 is SGHAT and CDR2 FQDESV (reference sequence). DNA of the CDR3: TGTGCCAGCAGCATCCGGACAGGGAGTATAGGCACTGAAGCTTTCTTT. It yields the protein CASSIRTGSIGTEAFF.